This section outlines one T cell receptor beta chain sequence together with its context. The entry originates in a study of blood T cell repertoires in COVID-19. Study information: Acute and convalescent COVID-19 samples came from the United States, Italy and Spain. T cells, B-cell-depleted T cells, or PBMCs supplied cDNA or gDNA.

Per the original data handling: How many nucleated cells were present was estimated from reference gene primer amplification. This table comes from immunoSEQ multiplex PCR, and its TCRdb copy is limited to in-frame clones, with some not included. V and J calls and clone size are given by that table; D and trimming were obtained from the DNA. The sample shows about 400,000 clones, 80% to 90% of them seen only once. The V and J ends lost 6 bases and 0 bases respectively, with 14 bases between them. Germline lookup yields CDR1 MDHEN and CDR2 SYDVKM. This CDR3 has 15 residues. V usage is TRBV28 and J usage is TRBJ1-1; D remains unclear. The sequencing sample was made of peripheral blood. The receptor was isolated from a woman aged 25 to 39 with active or convalescent COVID-19. The CDR3 bases are TGTGCCAGCAGCCCAATGGTTCAGATGAACACTGAAGCTTTCTTT. Its translation is CASSPMVQMNTEAFF.